Listed below are T cell receptor beta chains from one sample, sequenced in a study of blood T cells in healthy people across ages. TCRdb reanalysed the 5' RACE reads using MiXCR and keeps one entry per CDR3 protein. Here the sample spans approximately 770,000 distinct CDR3 sequences, roughly 64% being singletons. The sample comprised blood. The origin of the receptors is a man aged 30 to 39 in good health. Each CDR3 is given with its conserved first and last residue. D genes are given only for firm matches. Clone size, where shown, is once, few, many, or a class for clones that have expanded.

CDR3aa | CDR3nt | d_gene | j_gene | abundance | v_gene
CAISDRAGESGANVLTF | TGTGCCATCAGTGACAGAGCGGGAGAATCTGGGGCCAACGTCCTGACTTTC | TRBD2 | TRBJ2-6 | few | TRBV10-3
CASGSTVGNTEAFF | TGCGCCAGCGGATCGACAGTGGGAAACACTGAAGCTTTCTTT | NA | TRBJ1-1 | NA | TRBV5-1
CASSGGSPGSYNSPLHF | TGTGCCAGCAGTGGCGGCAGTCCCGGCTCCTATAATTCACCCCTCCACTTT | NA | TRBJ1-6 | NA | TRBV25-1
CSANPDQNYGYTF | TGCAGTGCTAACCCTGACCAAAACTATGGCTACACCTTC | NA | TRBJ1-2 | NA | TRBV20-1
CASSFETSGGTGELFF | TGCGCCAGCAGCTTCGAAACTAGCGGGGGCACCGGGGAGCTGTTTTTT | TRBD2 | TRBJ2-2 | NA | TRBV5-1
CASSLRPANEKLFF | TGTGCCAGCAGCTTGCGGCCGGCTAATGAAAAACTGTTTTTT | NA | TRBJ1-4 | NA | TRBV5-6
CATSRGPSPINEQFF | TGTGCCACTTCGAGGGGACCTTCTCCTATCAATGAGCAGTTCTTC | NA | TRBJ2-1 | NA | TRBV3-1
CASSPGTSTSYEQYF | TGTGCCAGCAGCCCCGGGACTAGCACCTCCTACGAGCAGTACTTC | TRBD2 | TRBJ2-7 | NA | TRBV4-2
CAGSLAADTQYF | TGTGCCGGCAGCTTAGCGGCAGATACGCAGTATTTT | NA | TRBJ2-3 | once | TRBV11-2
CASSHSSGRLYSEQYF | TGTGCCAGCAGCCACTCCTCCGGGAGGCTTTATAGCGAGCAGTACTTC | TRBD2 | TRBJ2-7 | NA | TRBV6-5
CASSPNPSGGGGEWNEQFF | TGTGCCAGCAGCCCTAATCCTAGCGGGGGGGGCGGGGAATGGAATGAGCAGTTCTTC | TRBD2 | TRBJ2-1 | NA | TRBV27
CASSRGEDTEAFF | TGCGCCAGCAGCCGGGGGGAGGACACTGAAGCTTTCTTT | NA | TRBJ1-1 | NA | TRBV5-1
CSAGVGLAGPYEQYF | TGCAGTGCTGGAGTCGGACTAGCGGGGCCCTACGAGCAGTACTTC | TRBD2 | TRBJ2-7 | NA | TRBV20-1
CASSLLAGVWDTQYF | TGTGCCAGCAGCTTACTAGCGGGGGTATGGGATACGCAGTATTTT | TRBD2 | TRBJ2-3 | NA | TRBV7-2
CASSLTGILGSTEAFF | TGTGCCAGCAGCCTAACAGGGATATTAGGTAGCACTGAAGCTTTCTTT | NA | TRBJ1-1 | NA | TRBV7-9
CASRPTGHEYNEQFF | TGTGCCAGCAGACCGACAGGGCATGAGTACAATGAGCAGTTCTTC | TRBD1 | TRBJ2-1 | NA | TRBV7-2
CAISEAGGREQYF | TGTGCCATCAGTGAGGCGGGAGGTCGGGAGCAGTACTTC | TRBD2 | TRBJ2-5 | NA | TRBV10-3
CASSTSGGVNEQFF | TGTGCCAGCAGCACTAGCGGGGGGGTCAATGAGCAGTTCTTC | NA | TRBJ2-1 | NA | TRBV21-1
CSVAKNIQYF | TGCAGTGTTGCCAAAAACATTCAGTACTTC | NA | TRBJ2-4 | NA | TRBV20-1